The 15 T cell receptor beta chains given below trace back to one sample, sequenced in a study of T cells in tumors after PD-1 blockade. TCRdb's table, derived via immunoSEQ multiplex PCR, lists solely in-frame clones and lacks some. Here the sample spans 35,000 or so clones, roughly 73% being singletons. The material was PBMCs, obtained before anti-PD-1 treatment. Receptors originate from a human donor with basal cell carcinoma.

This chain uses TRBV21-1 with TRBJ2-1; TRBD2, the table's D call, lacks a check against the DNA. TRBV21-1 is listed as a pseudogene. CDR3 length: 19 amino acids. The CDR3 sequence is CASSVGRLAGGLGAHEQFF. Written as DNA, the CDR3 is TGTGCCAGCAGTGTTGGCCGGCTAGCGGGAGGCTTAGGGGCCCATGAGCAGTTCTTC.

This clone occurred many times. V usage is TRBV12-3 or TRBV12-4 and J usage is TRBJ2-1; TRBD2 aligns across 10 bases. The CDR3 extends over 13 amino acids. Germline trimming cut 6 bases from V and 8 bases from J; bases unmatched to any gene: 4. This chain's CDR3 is CASSLAGVDEQFF. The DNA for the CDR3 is TGTGCCAGCAGCCTAGCGGGAGTCGATGAGCAGTTCTTC.

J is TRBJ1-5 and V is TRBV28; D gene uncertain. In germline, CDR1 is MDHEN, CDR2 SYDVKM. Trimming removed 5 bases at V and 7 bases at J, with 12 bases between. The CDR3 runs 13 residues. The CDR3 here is CASSLVLGQPQHF. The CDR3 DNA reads TGTGCCAGCAGTCTAGTATTGGGGCAGCCCCAGCATTTT.

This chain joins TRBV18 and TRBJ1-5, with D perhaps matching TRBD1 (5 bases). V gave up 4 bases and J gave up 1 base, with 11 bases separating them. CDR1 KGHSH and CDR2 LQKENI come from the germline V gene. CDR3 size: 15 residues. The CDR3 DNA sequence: TGTGCCAGCTCACAGGGGACGGCAAGCAATCAGCCCCAGCATTTT. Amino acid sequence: CASSQGTASNQPQHF.

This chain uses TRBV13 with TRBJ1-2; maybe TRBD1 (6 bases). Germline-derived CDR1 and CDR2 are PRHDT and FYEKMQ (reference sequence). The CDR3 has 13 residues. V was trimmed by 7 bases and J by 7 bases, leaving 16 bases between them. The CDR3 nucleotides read TGTGCCAGCACCCGAAGGGGGGGCGTTGGCTACACCTTC. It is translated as CASTRRGGVGYTF.

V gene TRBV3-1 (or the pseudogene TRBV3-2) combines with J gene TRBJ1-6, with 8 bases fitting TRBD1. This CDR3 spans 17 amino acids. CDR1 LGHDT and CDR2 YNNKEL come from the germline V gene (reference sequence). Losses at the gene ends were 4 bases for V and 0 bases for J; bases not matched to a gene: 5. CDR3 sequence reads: CASSLWTGRSYNSPLHF. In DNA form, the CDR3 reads TGTGCCAGCAGCCTTTGGACAGGGCGCTCCTATAATTCACCCCTCCACTTT.

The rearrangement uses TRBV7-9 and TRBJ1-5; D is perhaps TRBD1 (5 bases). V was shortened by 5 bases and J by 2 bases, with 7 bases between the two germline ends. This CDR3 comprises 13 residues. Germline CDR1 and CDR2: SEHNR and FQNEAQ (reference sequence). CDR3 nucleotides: TGTGCCAGCAGCAGGGACGGCAATCAGCCCCAGCATTTT. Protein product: CASSRDGNQPQHF.

The CDR3 is CASKDLNEQFF. In DNA form, the CDR3 reads TGTGCCAGCAAGGACCTCAATGAGCAGTTCTTC. This chain joins TRBV12-3 or TRBV12-4 and TRBJ2-1; D is undetermined. This CDR3 has 11 amino acids. The V end lost 7 bases, the J end lost 6 bases, and 7 bases lay between the germline ends.

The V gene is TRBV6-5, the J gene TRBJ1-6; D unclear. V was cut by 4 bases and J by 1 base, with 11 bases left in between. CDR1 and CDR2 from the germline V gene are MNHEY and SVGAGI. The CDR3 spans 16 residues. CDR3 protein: CASSWVEPSYNSPLHF. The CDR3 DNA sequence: TGTGCCAGCAGTTGGGTAGAGCCGTCCTATAATTCACCCCTCCACTTT.

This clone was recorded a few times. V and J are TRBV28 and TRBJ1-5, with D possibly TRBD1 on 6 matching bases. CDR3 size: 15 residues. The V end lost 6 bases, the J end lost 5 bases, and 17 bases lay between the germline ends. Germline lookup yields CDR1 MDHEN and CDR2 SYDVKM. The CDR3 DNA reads TGTGCCAGCAGGCGCCACAACAGGGATGATCAGCCCCAGCATTTT. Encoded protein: CASRRHNRDDQPQHF.

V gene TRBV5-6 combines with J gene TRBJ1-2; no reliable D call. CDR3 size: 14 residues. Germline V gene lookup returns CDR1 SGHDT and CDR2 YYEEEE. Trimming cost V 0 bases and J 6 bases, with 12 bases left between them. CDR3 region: CASSLGGGQDGYTF. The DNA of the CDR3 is TGTGCCAGCAGCTTGGGAGGCGGGCAGGATGGCTACACCTTC.

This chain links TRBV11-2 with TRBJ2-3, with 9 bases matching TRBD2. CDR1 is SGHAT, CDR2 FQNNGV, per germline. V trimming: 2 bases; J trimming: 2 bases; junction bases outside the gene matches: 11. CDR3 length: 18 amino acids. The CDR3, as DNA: TGTGCCAGCAGCTTAAAAGCGGGGGGCTCTACTTACACAGATACGCAGTATTTT. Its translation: CASSLKAGGSTYTDTQYF.

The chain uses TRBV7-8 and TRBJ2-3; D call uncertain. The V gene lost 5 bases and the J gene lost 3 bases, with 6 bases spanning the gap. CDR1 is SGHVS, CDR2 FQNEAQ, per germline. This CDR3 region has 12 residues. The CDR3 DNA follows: TGTGCCAGCAGCCCTTATACAGATACGCAGTATTTT. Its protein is CASSPYTDTQYF.

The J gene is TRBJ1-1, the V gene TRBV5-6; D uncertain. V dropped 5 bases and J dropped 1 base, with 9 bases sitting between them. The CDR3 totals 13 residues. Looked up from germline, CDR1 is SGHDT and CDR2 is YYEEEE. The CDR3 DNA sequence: TGTGCCAGCAGTGACGCATGGAACACTGAAGCTTTCTTT. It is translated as CASSDAWNTEAFF.

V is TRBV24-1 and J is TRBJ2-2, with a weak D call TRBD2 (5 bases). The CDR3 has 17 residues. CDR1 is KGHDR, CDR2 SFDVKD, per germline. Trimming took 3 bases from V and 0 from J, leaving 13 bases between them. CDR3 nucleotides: TGTGCCACCAGTGATCCCTCCCCGCGGGCGAACACCGGGGAGCTGTTTTTT. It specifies CATSDPSPRANTGELFF.